This record looks at one T cell receptor beta chain sequence and its context. The CDR3 has 15 amino acids. The V and J ends lost 2 bases and 5 bases, in that order; junction bases with no gene match: 5. Source study methods: Scientists estimated how many nucleated cells there were by amplifying reference gene primers. TCRdb's table, derived via immunoSEQ multiplex PCR, lists solely in-frame clones and lacks some. The DNA was the basis for D and trimming; V, J and clone size are from that table. The table records under 350,000 clones, around 86% of them present only once. The data were taken from a study of blood T cell repertoires in COVID-19.

The sequence was collected from a man between 65 and 80 years old with acute or convalescent COVID-19. Sequencing was done on a sample of peripheral blood. The V and J genes are TRBV23-1 and TRBJ2-1; TRBD1 aligns across 8 bases. TRBV23-1 is an ORF for which the function is uncertain. CDR3 region: CASSQAGTGNNEQFF. For the CDR3, the DNA is TGCGCCAGCAGTCAAGCCGGGACAGGCAACAATGAGCAGTTCTTC.